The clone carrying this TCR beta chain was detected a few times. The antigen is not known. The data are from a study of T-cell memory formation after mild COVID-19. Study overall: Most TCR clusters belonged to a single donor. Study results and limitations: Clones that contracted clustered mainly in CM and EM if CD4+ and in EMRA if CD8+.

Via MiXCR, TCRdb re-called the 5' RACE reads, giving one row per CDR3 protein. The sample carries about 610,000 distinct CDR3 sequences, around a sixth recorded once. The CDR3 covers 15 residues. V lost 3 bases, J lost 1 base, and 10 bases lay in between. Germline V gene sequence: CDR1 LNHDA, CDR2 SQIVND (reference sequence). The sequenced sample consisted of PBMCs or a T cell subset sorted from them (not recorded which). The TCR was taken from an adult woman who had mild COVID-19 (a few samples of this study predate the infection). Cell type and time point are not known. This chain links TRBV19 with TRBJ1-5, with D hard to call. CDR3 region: CASSIDAGSNQPQHF. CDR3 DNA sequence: TGTGCCAGTAGTATCGACGCGGGGAGCAATCAGCCCCAGCATTTT.